This T cell receptor beta chain was identified in a study of T-cell memory formation after mild COVID-19 listed by TCRdb under 2021. In the study overall: Most TCR sequence clusters were specific to one of the two donors. Two young, previously healthy adult volunteers, one female and one male, were included in the cohort. In two donors, T-cell clones that expanded and contracted after mild COVID-19 were tracked by sequencing TCRalpha and TCRbeta repertoires over time. Overall study outcomes, separate from this receptor: Some responding clones were detected in pre-infection memory, which suggested that pre-existing cross-reactive memory T cells had joined the SARS-CoV-2 response. SARS-CoV-2 specificity was not confirmed for the second-wave clones peaking on day 37. Contracting CD4+ clones were found mainly in CM and EM memory subsets, while CD8+ clones were enriched in EMRA. From day 15 to 85, contracting clones showed balanced CD4/CD8 phenotypes, whereas a second wave of clones that expanded from day 15 to 37 leaned towards CD4+. Only a couple of mild cases were covered by the study, and larger cohorts that include severe cases with pre-infection samples were considered necessary.

Sequencing used an Illumina NovaSeq 6000. cDNA libraries for TCRalpha and TCRbeta were prepared by 5'RACE using constant-segment primers, with sample barcodes and unique molecular identifiers added. Trizol reagent was used to extract RNA from every sample. Libraries were amplified in two PCR steps, with a second sample barcode and Illumina TruSeq adapters added in the second step. The libraries were sequenced on an Illumina NovaSeq using 2 x 150 bp paired-end reads. Per the source publication's procedure: Reads were demultiplexed and collapsed into UMI-guided consensus sequences with migec v1.2.7. Using mixcr v2.1.11, UMI consensuses were aligned to TRA and TRB V and J templates and then assembled into clonotypes. Clonotypes were classified as expanded or contracted when called significant by both edgeR and NoisET, with noise models trained on biological replicates. For edgeR calls, a false discovery rate-adjusted p below 0.01 and a log2 fold-change threshold of 1 were applied. PCA with hierarchical clustering of max-normalized trajectories of the 1000 most abundant clonotypes was used as exploratory dynamics analysis. The CD4 or CD8 phenotype of responding clones was assigned using the separately sequenced CD4+ and CD8+ repertoires. The raw public reads went through TCRdb reprocessing: fastp at Q25, MiXCR clone calling, in-frame beta chains kept. Every distinct CDR3 protein forms one entry, paired with its most common genes and DNA. The V and J calls and clone size are TCRdb's, not the authors'. This sample gives about 620,000 distinct CDR3 sequences in total; roughly 18% of them show up just once. The top ten constitute around 12% of the sample.

V drops 0 bases and J drops 4 bases, leaving 13 bases in between. The CDR3 has 15 amino acids, counting the end cysteine and phenylalanine. CDR3 DNA only is kept here, 45 bases in frame from base 1. Based on the germline V gene (reference sequence), the CDR1 and CDR2 sequences are LGHDT and YNNKEL. PBMCs were isolated by Ficoll-Paque density gradient centrifugation. Worth noting for this clonotype: Its antigen is unknown. The record has no base qualities; no much larger clone is one base away.

The sequenced material came from PBMCs or a T cell subset sorted from them (not recorded which). The rearrangement combines TRBV3-1 with TRBJ2-7; the D gene is perhaps TRBD1, on 6 matching bases. This TCR was sampled from an adult woman who had mild COVID-19 (a few samples of this study predate the infection). The sample titles of this study are shuffled in the database, so cell type and time point are left out; the donor was told from shared clones. The sequence in DNA is TGTGCCAGCAGCCAAGATCGGGCGAGGGGGTACGAGCAGTACTTC. This translates into CASSQDRARGYEQYF.